This TCR beta chain was recovered during a study of cytomegalovirus exposure and HLA in healthy donors. The study ran its PCR with 60 Vbeta and 13 Jbeta primers. Assay: immunoSEQ multiplex PCR; the TCRdb copy retains only in-frame clones and omits some. The sample has about 150,000 clones; roughly 9.7% are singletons. The germline CDR1 and CDR2 sequences are WSHSY and SAAADI. V dropped 6 bases and J dropped 7 bases, with 6 bases sitting between them. The CDR3 is 11 amino acids. Material: PBMCs. The origin of this receptor is a man between 45 and 60 years old in good health and CMV-seronegative. The V call is TRBV10-2, the J call TRBJ2-2, with D unclear. The CDR3 spells CASSAVGELFF. The CDR3, as DNA: TGCGCCAGCAGCGCAGTCGGGGAGCTGTTTTTT.